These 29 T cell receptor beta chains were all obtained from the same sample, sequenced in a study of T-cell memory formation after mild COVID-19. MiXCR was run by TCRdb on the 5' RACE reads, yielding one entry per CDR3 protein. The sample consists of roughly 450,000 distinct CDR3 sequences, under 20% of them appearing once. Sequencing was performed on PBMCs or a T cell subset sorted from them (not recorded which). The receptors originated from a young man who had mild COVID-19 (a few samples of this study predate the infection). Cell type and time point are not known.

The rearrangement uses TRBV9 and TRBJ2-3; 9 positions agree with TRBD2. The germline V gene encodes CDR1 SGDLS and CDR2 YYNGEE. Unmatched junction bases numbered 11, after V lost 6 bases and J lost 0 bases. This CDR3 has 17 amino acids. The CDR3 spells CASTPGSGGSSTDTQYF. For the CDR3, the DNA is TGTGCCAGCACCCCCGGGAGCGGGGGGTCTAGCACAGATACGCAGTATTTT.

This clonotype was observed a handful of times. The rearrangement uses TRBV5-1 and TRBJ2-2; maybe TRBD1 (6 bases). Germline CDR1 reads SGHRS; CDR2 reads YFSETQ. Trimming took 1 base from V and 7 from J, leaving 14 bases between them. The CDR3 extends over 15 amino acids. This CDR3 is CASSLLDRQGGELFF. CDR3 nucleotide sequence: TGCGCCAGCAGCTTGCTTGACAGGCAAGGCGGGGAGCTGTTTTTT.

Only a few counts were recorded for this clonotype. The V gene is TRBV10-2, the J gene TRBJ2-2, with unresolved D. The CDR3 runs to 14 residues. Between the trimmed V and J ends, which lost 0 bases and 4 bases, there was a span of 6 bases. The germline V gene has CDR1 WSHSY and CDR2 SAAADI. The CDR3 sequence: CASSESPLTGELFF. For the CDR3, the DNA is TGCGCCAGCAGTGAGTCTCCGCTCACCGGGGAGCTGTTTTTT.

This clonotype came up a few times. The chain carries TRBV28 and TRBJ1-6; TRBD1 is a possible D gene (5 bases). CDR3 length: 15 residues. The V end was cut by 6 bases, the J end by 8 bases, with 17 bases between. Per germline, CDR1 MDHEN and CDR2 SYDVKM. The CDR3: CASRPTGQTDSPLHF. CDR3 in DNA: TGTGCCAGCAGACCAACTGGGCAGACAGATTCACCCCTCCACTTT.

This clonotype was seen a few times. The CDR3 DNA follows: TGTGCCAGCAGCTTAGACCAGCGTCCCTACAATGAGCAGTTCTTC. As protein: CASSLDQRPYNEQFF. V usage is TRBV7-8 and J usage is TRBJ2-1, with D uncertain. V was cut by 1 base and J by 2 bases, with 9 bases left in between. Germline lookup yields CDR1 SGHVS and CDR2 FQNEAQ. The CDR3 has 15 amino acids.

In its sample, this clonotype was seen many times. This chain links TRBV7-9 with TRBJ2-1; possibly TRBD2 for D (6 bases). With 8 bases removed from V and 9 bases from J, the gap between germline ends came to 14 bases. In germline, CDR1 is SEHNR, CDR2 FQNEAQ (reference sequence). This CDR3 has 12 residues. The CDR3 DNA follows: TGTGCCAGCGAGTGGGAGCGGGCTGAGCAGTTCTTC. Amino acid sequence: CASEWERAEQFF.

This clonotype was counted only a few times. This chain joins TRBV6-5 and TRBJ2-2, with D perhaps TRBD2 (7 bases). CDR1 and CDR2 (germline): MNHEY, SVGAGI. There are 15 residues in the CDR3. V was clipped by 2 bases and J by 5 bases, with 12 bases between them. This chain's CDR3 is CASSYGGARTGELFF. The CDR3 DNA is TGTGCCAGCAGTTACGGGGGGGCACGGACCGGGGAGCTGTTTTTT.

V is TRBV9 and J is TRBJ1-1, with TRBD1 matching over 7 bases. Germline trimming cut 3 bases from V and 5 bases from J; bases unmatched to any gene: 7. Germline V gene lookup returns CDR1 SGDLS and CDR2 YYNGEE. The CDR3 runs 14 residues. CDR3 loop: CASSARQGWTEAFF. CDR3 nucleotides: TGTGCCAGCAGCGCCCGACAGGGTTGGACTGAAGCTTTCTTT.

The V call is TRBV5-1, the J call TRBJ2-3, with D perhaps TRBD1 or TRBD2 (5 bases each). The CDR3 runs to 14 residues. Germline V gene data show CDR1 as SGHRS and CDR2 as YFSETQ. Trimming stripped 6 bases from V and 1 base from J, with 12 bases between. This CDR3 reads CASTRGVGTDTQYF. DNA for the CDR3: TGCGCCAGCACGCGAGGGGTGGGCACAGATACGCAGTATTTT.

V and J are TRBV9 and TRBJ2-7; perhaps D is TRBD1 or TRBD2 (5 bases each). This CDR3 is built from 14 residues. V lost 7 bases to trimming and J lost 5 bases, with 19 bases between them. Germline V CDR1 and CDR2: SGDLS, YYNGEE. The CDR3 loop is CASRRWGTPHEQYV. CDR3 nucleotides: TGTGCCAGCCGCCGATGGGGGACCCCCCACGAGCAGTACGTC.

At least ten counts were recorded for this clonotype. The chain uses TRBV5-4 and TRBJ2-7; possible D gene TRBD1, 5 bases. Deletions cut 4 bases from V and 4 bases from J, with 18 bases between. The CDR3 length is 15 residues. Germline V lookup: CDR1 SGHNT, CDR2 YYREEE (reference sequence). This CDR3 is CASSPSPSDSYEQYF. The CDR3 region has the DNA TGTGCCAGCAGCCCCAGCCCAAGCGACAGTTACGAGCAGTACTTC. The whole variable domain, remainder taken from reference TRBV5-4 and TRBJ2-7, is ETGVTQSPTHLIKTRGQQVTLRCSSQSGHNTVSWYQQALGQGPQFIFQYYREEENGRGNFPPRFSGLQFPNYSSELNVNALELDDSALYLCASSPSPSDSYEQYFGPGTRLTVT.

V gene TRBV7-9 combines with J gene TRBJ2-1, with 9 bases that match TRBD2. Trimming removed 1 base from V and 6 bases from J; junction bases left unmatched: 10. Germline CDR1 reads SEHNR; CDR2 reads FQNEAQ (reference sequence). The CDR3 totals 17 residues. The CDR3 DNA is TGTGCCAGCAGCTTAGGTCAGTTGGCGGGGGGGCGCAATGAGCAGTTCTTC. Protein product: CASSLGQLAGGRNEQFF. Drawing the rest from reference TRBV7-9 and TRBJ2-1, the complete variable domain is DTGVSQNPRHKITKRGQNVTFRCDPISEHNRLYWYRQTLGQGPEFLTYFQNEAQLEKSRLLSDRFSAERPKGSFSTLEIQRTEQGDSAMYLCASSLGQLAGGRNEQFFGPGTRLTVL.

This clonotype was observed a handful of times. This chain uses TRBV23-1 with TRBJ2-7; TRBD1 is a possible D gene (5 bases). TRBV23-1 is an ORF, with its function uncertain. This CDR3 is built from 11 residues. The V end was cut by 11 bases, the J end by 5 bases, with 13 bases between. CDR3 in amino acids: CALKTVDEQYV. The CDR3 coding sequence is TGCGCCCTGAAGACAGTCGACGAGCAGTACGTC.

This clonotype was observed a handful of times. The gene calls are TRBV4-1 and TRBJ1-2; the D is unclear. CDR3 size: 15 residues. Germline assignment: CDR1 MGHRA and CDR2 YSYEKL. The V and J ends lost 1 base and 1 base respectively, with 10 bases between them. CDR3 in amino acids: CASSQGFVVNYGYTF. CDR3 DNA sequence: TGCGCCAGCAGCCAAGGTTTCGTGGTTAACTATGGCTACACCTTC.

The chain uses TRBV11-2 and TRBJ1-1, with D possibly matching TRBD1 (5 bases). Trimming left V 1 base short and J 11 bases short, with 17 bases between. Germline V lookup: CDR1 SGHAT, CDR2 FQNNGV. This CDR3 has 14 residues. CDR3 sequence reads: CASSLAGTQSFAFF. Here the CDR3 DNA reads TGTGCCAGCAGCTTAGCCGGGACCCAGAGCTTCGCTTTCTTT.

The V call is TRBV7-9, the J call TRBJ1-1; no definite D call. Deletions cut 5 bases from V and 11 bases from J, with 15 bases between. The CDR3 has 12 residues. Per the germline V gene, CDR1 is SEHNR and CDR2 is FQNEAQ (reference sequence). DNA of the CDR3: TGTGCCAGCAGCACCCTCGGCCTGGGCGCTTTCTTT. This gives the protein CASSTLGLGAFF.

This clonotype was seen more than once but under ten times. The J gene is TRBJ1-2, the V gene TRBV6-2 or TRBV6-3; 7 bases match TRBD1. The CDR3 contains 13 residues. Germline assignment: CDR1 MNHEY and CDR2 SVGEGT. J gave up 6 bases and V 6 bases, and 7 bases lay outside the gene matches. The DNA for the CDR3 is TGTGCCAGCAGAACGACAGGGTACAATGGCTACACCTTC. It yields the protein CASRTTGYNGYTF.

The CDR3 region has the DNA TGTGCCAGCTCACCCGCCCGTACGAGCGACAATGAGCAGTTCTTC. Protein: CASSPARTSDNEQFF. The chain is built from TRBV18 and TRBJ2-1; D call uncertain. The V and J ends lost 3 bases and 5 bases respectively, with 14 bases between them. Looked up from germline, CDR1 is KGHSH and CDR2 is LQKENI. CDR3 length: 15 amino acids.

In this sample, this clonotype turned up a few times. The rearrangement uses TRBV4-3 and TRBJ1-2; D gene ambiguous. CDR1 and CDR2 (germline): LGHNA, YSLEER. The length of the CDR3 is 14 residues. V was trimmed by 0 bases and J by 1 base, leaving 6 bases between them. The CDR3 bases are TGCGCCAGCAGCCAAGAAGCTTATAACTATGGCTACACCTTC. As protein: CASSQEAYNYGYTF.

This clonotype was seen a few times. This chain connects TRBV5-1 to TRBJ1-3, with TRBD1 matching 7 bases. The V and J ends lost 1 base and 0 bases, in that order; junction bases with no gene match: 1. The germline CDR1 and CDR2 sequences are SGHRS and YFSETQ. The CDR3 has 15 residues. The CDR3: CASSLWDSSGNTIYF. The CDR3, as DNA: TGCGCCAGCAGCTTGTGGGACAGCTCTGGAAACACCATATATTTT.

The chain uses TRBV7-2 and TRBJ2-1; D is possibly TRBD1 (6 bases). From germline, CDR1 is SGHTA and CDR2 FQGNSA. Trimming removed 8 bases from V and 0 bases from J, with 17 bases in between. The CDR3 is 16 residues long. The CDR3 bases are TGTGCCAGCCTCCCCAGGGGCACATTCTCCTACAATGAGCAGTTCTTC. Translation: CASLPRGTFSYNEQFF.

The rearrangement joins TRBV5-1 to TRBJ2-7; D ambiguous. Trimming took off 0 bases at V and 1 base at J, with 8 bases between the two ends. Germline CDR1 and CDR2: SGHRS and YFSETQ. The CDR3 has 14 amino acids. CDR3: CASSLGTSSYEQYV. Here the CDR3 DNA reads TGCGCCAGCAGCTTGGGGACCAGTTCCTACGAGCAGTACGTC.

CDR3 amino acids: CASSPRTPPLHEQYF. The CDR3 nucleotides are TGTGCCAGCTCACCAAGGACTCCTCCCCTACACGAGCAGTACTTC. The chain is built from TRBV18 and TRBJ2-7, with a tentative D call TRBD2 (5 bases). CDR1 is KGHSH, CDR2 LQKENI, per germline. The CDR3 is 15 amino acids. V was pared by 2 bases and J by 5 bases, with 16 bases between.

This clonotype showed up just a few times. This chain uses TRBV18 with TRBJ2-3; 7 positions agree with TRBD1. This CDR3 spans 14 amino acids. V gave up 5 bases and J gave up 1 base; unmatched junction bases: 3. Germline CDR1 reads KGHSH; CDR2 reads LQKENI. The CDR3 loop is CASSGQVGTDTQYF. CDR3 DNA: TGTGCCAGCTCAGGACAGGTGGGCACAGATACGCAGTATTTT.

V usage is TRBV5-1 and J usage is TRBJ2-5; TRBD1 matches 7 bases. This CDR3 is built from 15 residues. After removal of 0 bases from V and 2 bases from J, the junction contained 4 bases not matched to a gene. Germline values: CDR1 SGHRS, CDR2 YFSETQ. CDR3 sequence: CASSLVTGPQETQYF. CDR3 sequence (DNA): TGCGCCAGCAGCTTGGTGACAGGGCCGCAAGAGACCCAGTACTTC.

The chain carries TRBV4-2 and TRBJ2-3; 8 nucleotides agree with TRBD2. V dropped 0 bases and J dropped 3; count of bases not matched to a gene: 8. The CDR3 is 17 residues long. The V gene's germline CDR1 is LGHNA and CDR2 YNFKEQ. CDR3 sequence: CASSQDRAGGETDTQYF. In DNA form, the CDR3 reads TGTGCCAGCAGCCAAGATAGGGCGGGGGGCGAGACAGATACGCAGTATTTT.

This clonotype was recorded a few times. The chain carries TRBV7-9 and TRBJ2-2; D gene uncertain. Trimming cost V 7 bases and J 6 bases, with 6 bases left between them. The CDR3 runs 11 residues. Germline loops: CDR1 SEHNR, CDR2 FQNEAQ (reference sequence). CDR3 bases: TGTGCCAGCACGAGGTCCGGGGAGCTGTTTTTT. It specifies CASTRSGELFF.

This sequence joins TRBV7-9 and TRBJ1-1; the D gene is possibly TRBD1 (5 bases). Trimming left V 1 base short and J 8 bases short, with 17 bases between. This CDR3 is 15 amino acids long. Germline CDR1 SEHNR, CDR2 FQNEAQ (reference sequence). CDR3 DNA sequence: TGTGCCAGCAGCTTAGGGGAGGGACGGGAGTCGGAAGCTTTCTTT. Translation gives CASSLGEGRESEAFF.

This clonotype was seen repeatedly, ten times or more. CDR3: CSAWRGNTEAFF. As DNA, the CDR3 is TGCAGTGCATGGAGGGGGAACACTGAAGCTTTCTTT. The J gene is TRBJ1-1, the V gene TRBV20-1; D is possibly TRBD1 (5 bases). In germline, CDR1 is DFQATT, CDR2 SNEGSKA (reference sequence). The germline V and J ends were trimmed by 6 bases and 1 base, with 9 bases remaining between them. The CDR3 has 12 residues.